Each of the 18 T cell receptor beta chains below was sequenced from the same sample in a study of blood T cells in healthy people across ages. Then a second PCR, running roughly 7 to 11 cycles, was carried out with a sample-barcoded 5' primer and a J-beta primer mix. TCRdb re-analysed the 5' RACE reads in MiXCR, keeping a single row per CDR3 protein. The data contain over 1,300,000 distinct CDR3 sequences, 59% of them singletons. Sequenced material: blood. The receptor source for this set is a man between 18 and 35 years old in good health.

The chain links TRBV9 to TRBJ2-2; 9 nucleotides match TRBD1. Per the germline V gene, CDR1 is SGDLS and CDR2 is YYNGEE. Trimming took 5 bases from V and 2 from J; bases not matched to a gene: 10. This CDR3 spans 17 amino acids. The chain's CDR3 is CASSGRYRGRNTGELFF. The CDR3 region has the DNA TGTGCCAGCAGTGGAAGGTACAGGGGGCGAAACACCGGGGAGCTGTTTTTT.

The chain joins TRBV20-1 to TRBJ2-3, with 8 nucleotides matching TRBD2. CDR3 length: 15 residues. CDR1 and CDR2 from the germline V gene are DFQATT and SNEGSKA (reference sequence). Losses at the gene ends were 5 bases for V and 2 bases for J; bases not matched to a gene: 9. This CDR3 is CSAPQQRGITDTQYF. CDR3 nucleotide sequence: TGCAGTGCTCCCCAACAGCGGGGGATCACAGATACGCAGTATTTT.

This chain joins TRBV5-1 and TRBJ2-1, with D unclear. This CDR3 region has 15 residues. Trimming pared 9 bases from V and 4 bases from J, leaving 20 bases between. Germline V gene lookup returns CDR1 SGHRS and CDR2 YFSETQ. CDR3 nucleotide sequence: TGCGCCACCAACCCTGGGGATTCGGGTTACAATGAGCAGTTCTTC. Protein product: CATNPGDSGYNEQFF.

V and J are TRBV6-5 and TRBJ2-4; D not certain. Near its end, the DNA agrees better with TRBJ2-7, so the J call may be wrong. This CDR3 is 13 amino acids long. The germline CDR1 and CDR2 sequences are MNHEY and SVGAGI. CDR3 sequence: CASSYSSNGEQYF. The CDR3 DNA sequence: TGTGCCAGCAGTTACTCGAGTAACGGCGAGCAGTACTTC.

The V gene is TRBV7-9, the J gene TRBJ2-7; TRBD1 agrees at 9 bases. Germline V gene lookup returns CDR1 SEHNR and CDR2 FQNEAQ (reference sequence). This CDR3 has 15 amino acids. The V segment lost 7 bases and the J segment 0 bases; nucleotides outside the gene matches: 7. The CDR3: CASTPVGQGSYEQYF. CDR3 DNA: TGTGCCAGCACCCCGGTGGGACAGGGCTCCTACGAGCAGTACTTC. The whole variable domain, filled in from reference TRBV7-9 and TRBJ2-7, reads DTGVSQNPRHKITKRGQNVTFRCDPISEHNRLYWYRQTLGQGPEFLTYFQNEAQLEKSRLLSDRFSAERPKGSFSTLEIQRTEQGDSAMYLCASTPVGQGSYEQYFGPGTRLTVT.

CDR3 sequence: CASSLRDHRGEKLFF. CDR3 sequence (DNA): TGCGCCAGCAGCCTCCGGGACCATCGGGGGGAAAAACTGTTTTTT. The chain links TRBV4-3 to TRBJ1-4; D perhaps matches TRBD1 (5 bases). V dropped 4 bases and J dropped 8 bases, with 17 bases sitting between them. From germline, CDR1 is LGHNA and CDR2 YSLEER. The CDR3 extends over 15 amino acids.

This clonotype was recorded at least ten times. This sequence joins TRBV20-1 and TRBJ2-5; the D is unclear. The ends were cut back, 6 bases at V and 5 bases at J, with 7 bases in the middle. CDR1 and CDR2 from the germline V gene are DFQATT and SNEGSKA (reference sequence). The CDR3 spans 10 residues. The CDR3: CSAGWETQYF. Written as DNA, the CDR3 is TGCAGTGCAGGTTGGGAGACCCAGTACTTC.

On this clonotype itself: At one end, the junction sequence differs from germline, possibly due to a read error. CDR3 protein: CASRLAGAGNNEQFF. CDR3 nucleotides: TGTGCCAGCAGATTAGCGGGAGCAGGGAACAATGAGCAGTTCTTC. The rearrangement joins TRBV7-9 to TRBJ2-1, with 9 bases that match TRBD2. The CDR3 runs 15 residues. The germline CDR1 and CDR2 sequences are SEHNR and FQNEAQ (reference sequence).

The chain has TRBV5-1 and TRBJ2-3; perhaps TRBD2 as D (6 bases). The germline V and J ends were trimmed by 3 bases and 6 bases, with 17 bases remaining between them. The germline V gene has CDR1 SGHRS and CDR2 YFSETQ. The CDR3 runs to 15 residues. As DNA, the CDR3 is TGCGCCAGCAGCTCGCGTCCCGGGAGCCTTGATACGCAGTATTTT. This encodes CASSSRPGSLDTQYF.

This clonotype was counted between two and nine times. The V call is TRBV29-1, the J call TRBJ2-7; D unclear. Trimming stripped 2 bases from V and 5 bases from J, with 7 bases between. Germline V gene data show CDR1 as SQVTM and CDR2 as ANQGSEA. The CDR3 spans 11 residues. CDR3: CSVENRDEQYF. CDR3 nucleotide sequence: TGCAGCGTTGAAAACCGGGACGAGCAGTACTTC.

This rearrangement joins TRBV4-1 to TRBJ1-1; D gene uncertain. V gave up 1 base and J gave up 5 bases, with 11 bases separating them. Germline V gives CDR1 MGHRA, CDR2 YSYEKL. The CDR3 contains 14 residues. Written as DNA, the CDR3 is TGCGCCAGCAGCCAAGTTCCGGGGAGGACTGAAGCTTTCTTT. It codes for CASSQVPGRTEAFF.

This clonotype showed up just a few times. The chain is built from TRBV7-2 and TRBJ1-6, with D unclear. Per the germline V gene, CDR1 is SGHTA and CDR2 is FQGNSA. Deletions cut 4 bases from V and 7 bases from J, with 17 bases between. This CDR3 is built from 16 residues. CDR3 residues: CASSSSEGSTNSPLHF. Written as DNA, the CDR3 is TGTGCCAGCAGCTCCTCGGAAGGTAGTACGAATTCACCCCTCCACTTT.

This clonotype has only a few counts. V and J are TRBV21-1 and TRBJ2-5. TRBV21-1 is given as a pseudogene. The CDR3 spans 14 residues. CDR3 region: CASSNFLDNESQYF. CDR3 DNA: TGTGCCAGCAGCAATTTTCTAGATAATGAGTCGCAGTACTTC.

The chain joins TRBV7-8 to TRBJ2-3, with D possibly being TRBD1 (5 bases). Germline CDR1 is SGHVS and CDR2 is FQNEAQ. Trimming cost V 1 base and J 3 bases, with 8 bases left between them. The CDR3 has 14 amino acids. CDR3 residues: CASSLGWTTDTQYF. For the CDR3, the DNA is TGTGCCAGCAGCTTAGGGTGGACAACAGATACGCAGTATTTT.

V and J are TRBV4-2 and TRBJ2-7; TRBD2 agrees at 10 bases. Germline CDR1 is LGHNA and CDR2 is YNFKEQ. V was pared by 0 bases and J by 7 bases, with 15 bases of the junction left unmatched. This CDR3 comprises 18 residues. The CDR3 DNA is TGTGCCAGCAGCCAAGATTCCCGGACTAGCGGCCTCGAGGGAGAGCAGTACTTC. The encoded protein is CASSQDSRTSGLEGEQYF.

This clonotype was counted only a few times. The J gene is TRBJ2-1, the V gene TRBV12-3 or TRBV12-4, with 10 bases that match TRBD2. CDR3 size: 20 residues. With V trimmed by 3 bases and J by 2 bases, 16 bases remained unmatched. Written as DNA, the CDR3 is TGTGCCAGCAGTTTCTTAACGGTGGCTAGCGGGGGAGGGACCTACAATGAGCAGTTCTTC. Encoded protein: CASSFLTVASGGGTYNEQFF.

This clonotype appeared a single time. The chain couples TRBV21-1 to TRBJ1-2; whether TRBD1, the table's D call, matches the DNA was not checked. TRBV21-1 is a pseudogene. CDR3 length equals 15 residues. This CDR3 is CASSQPQSRFYGYTF. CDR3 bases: TGTGCCAGCAGTCAACCCCAGTCCCGGTTTTATGGCTACACCTTC.

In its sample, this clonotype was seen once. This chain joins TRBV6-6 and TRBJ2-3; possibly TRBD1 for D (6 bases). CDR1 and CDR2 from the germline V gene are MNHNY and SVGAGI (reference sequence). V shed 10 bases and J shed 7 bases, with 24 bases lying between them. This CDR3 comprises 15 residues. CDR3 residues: CATEYRVADGNTQYF. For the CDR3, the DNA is TGTGCCACCGAATACAGGGTTGCGGACGGTAATACGCAGTATTTT.